The present entry profiles one TCR beta chain with its context. Its specificity is not known. A second PCR of 7 to 11 cycles used a sample-barcoded 5' primer and a J-beta primer mix. TCRdb redid the calling of the 5' RACE reads with MiXCR, one entry per CDR3 protein. The sample has 800,000 to 950,000 distinct CDR3 sequences, 35% to 40% seen once. The data stem from a study of blood T cells in healthy people across ages. The CDR3 has 12 residues. The study's findings and limits: Estimated diversity that came from one million T cells was considered an underestimate.

V is TRBV21-1 and J is TRBJ2-1. TRBV21-1 is a pseudogene locus. Sequencing input: blood. This TCR came from a man aged 18 to 29 in good health. The CDR3 sequence is CASSRRTEEQFF. The CDR3 nucleotides are TGTGCCAGCAGTCGCAGAACCGAGGAGCAGTTCTTC.